The 29 T cell receptor beta chains below all came from one sample that was sequenced in a study of glioma-infiltrating T cells after dendritic cell vaccination. Clones were sequenced by immunoSEQ multiplex PCR, and TCRdb holds only the in-frame ones, with some missing. The data hold roughly 100,000 clones, with about 83% observed a single time. The material was blood, obtained before dendritic cell vaccination. The receptors were sampled from a human donor with glioblastoma.

The gene calls are TRBV6-1 and TRBJ2-6, with D perhaps TRBD1 (5 bases). Germline V gene lookup returns CDR1 MNHNS and CDR2 SASEGT. V was clipped by 5 bases and J by 1 base, with 9 bases between them. The CDR3 totals 15 residues. The CDR3 loop is CASSFQGSGANVLTF. As DNA, the CDR3 is TGTGCCAGCAGTTTTCAGGGATCTGGGGCCAACGTCCTGACTTTC.

Of note for this clone: Other nucleotide sequences from this sample produce the same CDR3. The chain couples TRBV11-2 to TRBJ1-5, with D perhaps matching TRBD1 (5 bases). From germline, CDR1 is SGHAT and CDR2 FQNNGV. V lost 1 base to trimming and J lost 2 bases, with 9 bases between them. The CDR3 is 15 residues long. The CDR3 DNA is TGTGCCAGCAGCTTAGGGCAGGGCGGCAATCAGCCCCAGCATTTT. It specifies CASSLGQGGNQPQHF. Full variable domain (missing parts from reference TRBV11-2 and TRBJ1-5): EAGVAQSPRYKIIEKRQSVAFWCNPISGHATLYWYQQILGQGPKLLIQFQNNGVVDDSQLPKDRFSAERLKGVDSTLKIQPAKLEDSAVYLCASSLGQGGNQPQHFGDGTRLSIL.

The J gene is TRBJ1-1, the V gene TRBV5-4; 7 bases fit TRBD1. Germline loops: CDR1 SGHNT, CDR2 YYREEE (reference sequence). After removal of 4 bases from V and 5 bases from J, the junction contained 11 bases not matched to a gene. This CDR3 spans 15 amino acids. The CDR3 is CASSPRGAGGTEAFF. The CDR3 DNA follows: TGTGCCAGCAGCCCCAGGGGGGCCGGGGGAACTGAAGCTTTCTTT.

Written as DNA, the CDR3 is TGTGCCACCAGCAGATATATAGGACAGGGGAACACTGAAGCTTTCTTT. Protein product: CATSRYIGQGNTEAFF. The V call is TRBV15, the J call TRBJ1-1, with 8 positions matching TRBD1. V lost 2 bases and J lost 1; bases outside the gene matches: 6. The CDR3 runs to 16 residues. Germline CDR1 and CDR2: LNHNV and YYDKDF (reference sequence).

J is TRBJ2-5 and V is TRBV2; maybe TRBD2 (6 bases). V dropped 3 bases and J dropped 5 bases, with 10 bases sitting between them. This CDR3 is built from 13 residues. The germline gives CDR1 SNHLY, CDR2 FYNNEI. This CDR3 is CASSDGGRETQYF. In DNA form, the CDR3 reads TGTGCCAGCAGTGATGGAGGGCGGGAGACCCAGTACTTC.

Comment on this clone: Germline is not matched at one junction end, which may reflect a read error. This chain links TRBV27 with TRBJ2-2; TRBD2 matches at 11 bases. Germline assignment: CDR1 MNHEY and CDR2 SMNVEV (reference sequence). CDR3 length: 16 amino acids. CDR3 in amino acids: CASSLFALAGAGELFF. Here the CDR3 DNA reads TGTGCCAGCAGCTTATTTGCACTAGCGGGAGCCGGGGAGCTGTTTTTT.

This chain joins TRBV9 and TRBJ2-2, with 8 bases matching TRBD2. CDR1 SGDLS and CDR2 YYNGEE come from the germline V gene. The CDR3 consists of 14 residues. V shed 0 bases, J shed 9 bases, and the junction held 4 bases outside the gene matches. CDR3 region: CASSVDSGVRELFF. DNA for the CDR3: TGTGCCAGCAGCGTAGATAGCGGGGTTAGGGAGCTGTTTTTT.

This chain links TRBV5-8 with TRBJ2-3, with D unresolved. The CDR3 runs to 13 residues. The V and J ends lost 4 bases and 7 bases respectively, with 13 bases between them. Germline-derived CDR1 and CDR2 are SGHTS and YDEGEE. The CDR3 reads CASSLGALYTQYF. For the CDR3, the DNA is TGTGCCAGCAGCCTCGGAGCCCTTTATACGCAGTATTTT.

This clone was recorded once. The chain couples TRBV6-5 to TRBJ1-1; TRBD1 is a possible D gene (5 bases). V lost 4 bases to trimming and J lost 0 bases, with 9 bases between them. The germline V gene has CDR1 MNHEY and CDR2 SVGAGI. The CDR3 sequence is 14 residues long. The CDR3 coding sequence is TGTGCCAGCAGTTTCCAGGGCCTGAACACTGAAGCTTTCTTT. Amino acids: CASSFQGLNTEAFF.

This chain uses TRBV5-1 with TRBJ1-1; D is perhaps TRBD1 (6 bases). V lost 3 bases and J lost 4, with 13 bases in between. Germline-derived CDR1 and CDR2 are SGHRS and YFSETQ. The CDR3 length is 14 residues. The CDR3 bases are TGCGCCAGCAGCTCGAGGGGGTCCTCCACTGAAGCTTTCTTT. Translating it yields CASSSRGSSTEAFF. Combining the CDR3 with reference TRBV5-1 and TRBJ1-1 gives the whole variable domain KAGVTQTPRYLIKTRGQQVTLSCSPISGHRSVSWYQQTPGQGLQFLFEYFSETQRNKGNFPGRFSGRQFSNSRSEMNVSTLELGDSALYLCASSSRGSSTEAFFGQGTRLTVV.

The CDR3 coding sequence is TGTGCCAGCAGCTTGGGGCCACCGGGACAGGAGAATGAGCAGTTCTTC. It specifies CASSLGPPGQENEQFF. The chain uses TRBV5-6 and TRBJ2-1, with TRBD1 identical over 8 bases. Germline CDR1 reads SGHDT; CDR2 reads YYEEEE. The J segment lost 7 bases and the V segment lost 0 bases, leaving 9 bases of the junction unmatched. This CDR3 is 16 amino acids long. Full variable domain (outside the CDR3, taken from reference TRBV5-6 and TRBJ2-1): DAGVTQSPTHLIKTRGQQVTLRCSPKSGHDTVSWYQQALGQGPQFIFQYYEEEERQRGNFPDRFSGHQFPNYSSELNVNALLLGDSALYLCASSLGPPGQENEQFFGPGTRLTVL.

The chain has TRBV7-9 and TRBJ1-2, with TRBD1 as a possible D gene (5 bases). Germline V gene data show CDR1 as SEHNR and CDR2 as FQNEAQ (reference sequence). This CDR3 spans 12 amino acids. V lost 5 bases, J lost 6 bases, and 10 bases lay in between. In nucleotides, the CDR3 is TGTGCCAGCAGCCCATTCAGGGATGGCTACACCTTC. It codes for CASSPFRDGYTF.

The chain is built from TRBV6-5 and TRBJ2-1; possible D gene TRBD2, 5 bases. This CDR3 comprises 14 residues. CDR1 is MNHEY and CDR2 is SVGAGI in the germline V gene. Trimming took off 3 bases at V and 3 bases at J, with 9 bases between the two ends. This chain's CDR3 is CASSYGGNYNEQFF. CDR3 DNA sequence: TGTGCCAGCAGTTATGGAGGCAACTACAATGAGCAGTTCTTC.

The CDR3 is CASRETGASTDTQYF. The CDR3 DNA follows: TGTGCCAGCAGGGAGACAGGGGCTAGCACAGATACGCAGTATTTT. V usage is TRBV14 and J usage is TRBJ2-3, with 8 bases fitting TRBD1. CDR1 and CDR2 (germline): SGHDN, FVKESK. Losses at the gene ends were 6 bases for V and 0 bases for J; bases not matched to a gene: 5. The length of the CDR3 is 15 residues.

CDR3 amino acids: CASSPRSYRGNTIYF. Here the CDR3 DNA reads TGTGCCAGCAGCCCCCGGTCCTACAGGGGAAACACCATATATTTT. The V and J genes are TRBV7-4 and TRBJ1-3; D may be TRBD1 (5 bases). The CDR3 is 15 residues long. With 5 bases removed from V and 4 bases from J, the gap between germline ends came to 15 bases. Germline lookup yields CDR1 SGHVT and CDR2 SQSDAQ. Supplemented by reference TRBV7-4 and TRBJ1-3, the full variable domain reads GAGVSQSPRYKVAKRGRDVALRCDSISGHVTLYWYRQTLGQGSEVLTYSQSDAQRDKSGRPSGRFSAERPERSVSTLKIQRTEQGDSAVYLCASSPRSYRGNTIYFGEGSWLTVV.

The chain has TRBV25-1 and TRBJ2-2, with 9 bases fitting TRBD2. Germline assignment: CDR1 MGHDK and CDR2 SYGVNS. V gave up 2 bases and J gave up 11 bases; unmatched junction bases: 9. The CDR3 sequence is 15 residues long. The CDR3: CASSEGGSGGRELFF. The CDR3 DNA follows: TGTGCCAGCAGTGAAGGGGGTAGCGGGGGCCGCGAGCTGTTTTTT.

The CDR3 nucleotides are TGTGCCAGCAGCGGTCCGGGACAGATCCTGTGGAATGAGCAGTTCTTC. Translated: CASSGPGQILWNEQFF. The rearrangement uses TRBV7-2 and TRBJ2-1; 7 positions match TRBD1. V lost 5 bases to trimming and J lost 7 bases; unmatched junction nucleotides: 14. This CDR3 is built from 16 residues. Germline-derived CDR1 and CDR2 are SGHTA and FQGNSA.

The chain uses TRBV5-6 and TRBJ1-5, with TRBD1 matching over 7 bases. The length of the CDR3 is 15 residues. J was trimmed by 5 bases and V by 0 bases; bases with no gene match: 5. From germline, CDR1 is SGHDT and CDR2 YYEEEE. The CDR3 here is CASSLDRGIDQPQHF. The CDR3 DNA sequence: TGTGCCAGCAGCTTGGACAGGGGTATTGATCAGCCCCAGCATTTT. Filled out from reference TRBV5-6 and TRBJ1-5, the complete variable domain reads DAGVTQSPTHLIKTRGQQVTLRCSPKSGHDTVSWYQQALGQGPQFIFQYYEEEERQRGNFPDRFSGHQFPNYSSELNVNALLLGDSALYLCASSLDRGIDQPQHFGDGTRLSIL.

The chain couples TRBV9 to TRBJ2-1; possible D gene TRBD2, 6 bases. V dropped 0 bases and J dropped 4 bases, with 11 bases sitting between them. The CDR3 is 15 amino acids. The V gene's germline CDR1 is SGDLS and CDR2 YYNGEE. The CDR3 reads CASSVEVSGYNEQFF. The CDR3 DNA sequence: TGTGCCAGCAGCGTAGAGGTTAGCGGATACAATGAGCAGTTCTTC.

The J gene is TRBJ2-7, the V gene TRBV11-3, with D perhaps TRBD2 (5 bases). The germline gives CDR1 SGHNT, CDR2 YENEEA. This CDR3 contains 12 residues. V was trimmed by 5 bases and J by 7 bases, leaving 12 bases between them. The CDR3: CASSIPGGEQYF. The CDR3 DNA sequence: TGTGCCAGCAGCATCCCAGGCGGGGAGCAGTACTTC.

The chain employs TRBV19 and TRBJ2-7; TRBD1 aligns across 8 bases. Trimming cost V 4 bases and J 7 bases; bases outside gene matches: 9. Looked up from germline, CDR1 is LNHDA and CDR2 is SQIVND (reference sequence). The CDR3 length is 14 residues. In DNA form, the CDR3 reads TGTGCCAGTAGTACTTTACAGGGGGAAGGAGAGCAGTACTTC. This sequence encodes CASSTLQGEGEQYF.

The chain employs TRBV19 and TRBJ1-5; 9 positions agree with TRBD1. The CDR3 length is 15 residues. Trimming removed 7 bases from V and 5 bases from J; junction bases left unmatched: 9. Germline V gives CDR1 LNHDA, CDR2 SQIVND (reference sequence). CDR3 residues: CASTQLDRGDQPQHF. The CDR3 DNA reads as TGTGCCAGTACCCAACTGGACAGGGGAGATCAGCCCCAGCATTTT. Based on the CDR3 plus reference TRBV19 and TRBJ1-5, the full variable domain is DGGITQSPKYLFRKEGQNVTLSCEQNLNHDAMYWYRQDPGQGLRLIYYSQIVNDFQKGDIAEGYSVSREKKESFPLTVTSAQKNPTAFYLCASTQLDRGDQPQHFGDGTRLSIL.

The V and J genes are TRBV5-1 and TRBJ2-3; 15 positions match TRBD2. This CDR3 region has 16 residues. Germline CDR1 and CDR2: SGHRS and YFSETQ. Trimming cost V 2 bases and J 5 bases; bases outside gene matches: 3. CDR3 amino acids: CASSFGTSGGLDTQYF. DNA for the CDR3: TGCGCCAGCAGCTTCGGGACTAGCGGGGGGTTAGATACGCAGTATTTT.

V usage is TRBV7-2 and J usage is TRBJ2-7; 8 bases map to TRBD2. Germline V gene lookup returns CDR1 SGHTA and CDR2 FQGNSA. V was pared by 1 base and J by 6 bases, with 8 bases of the junction left unmatched. CDR3 size: 15 residues. CDR3 nucleotides: TGTGCCAGCAGCTTAGGGATTAGCGGGGCCGGCGAGCAGTACTTC. It encodes CASSLGISGAGEQYF.

The chain couples TRBV18 to TRBJ1-1; 7 nucleotides align to TRBD1. CDR3 length: 12 residues. In germline, CDR1 is KGHSH, CDR2 LQKENI. V lost 2 bases to trimming and J lost 13 bases; unmatched junction nucleotides: 7. CDR3 region: CASSPIGQVLFF. CDR3 DNA: TGTGCCAGCTCACCAATCGGACAGGTTCTTTTCTTT.

The gene calls are TRBV5-5 and TRBJ2-7; the match to TRBD2 covers 7 bases. The CDR3 spans 15 residues. The trim removed 0 bases at V and 5 bases at J, leaving 8 bases unmatched. Germline loops: CDR1 SGHKS, CDR2 YYEKEE (reference sequence). Here the CDR3 DNA reads TGTGCCAGCAGCTTGGTTTGGGGGGGAAAACACGAGCAGTACTTC. This translates into CASSLVWGGKHEQYF.

The chain recombines TRBV5-1 with TRBJ2-1; 7 bases map to TRBD2. The germline V gene encodes CDR1 SGHRS and CDR2 YFSETQ. Trimming cost V 0 bases and J 4 bases; bases outside gene matches: 4. CDR3 length equals 15 residues. CDR3: CASSLGLAEYNEQFF. As DNA, the CDR3 is TGCGCCAGCAGCTTGGGACTAGCAGAATACAATGAGCAGTTCTTC.

The chain is built from TRBV2 and TRBJ2-7; TRBD1 agrees at 9 bases. This CDR3 spans 15 amino acids. Per the germline V gene, CDR1 is SNHLY and CDR2 is FYNNEI. V lost 4 bases, J lost 1 base, and 5 bases stayed unmatched. The CDR3 bases are TGTGCCAGCAGTGTATCCGGGACAGGGTCCTACGAGCAGTACTTC. This translates into CASSVSGTGSYEQYF.

This clone was recorded a few times. This chain joins TRBV11-2 and TRBJ1-3; weak D call: TRBD1 (5 bases). From germline, CDR1 is SGHAT and CDR2 FQNNGV. V was clipped by 4 bases and J by 7 bases, with 17 bases between them. The CDR3 sequence is 15 residues long. This CDR3 reads CASSSRSGDGNTIYF. CDR3 bases: TGTGCCAGCAGCTCTAGGTCGGGGGACGGGAACACCATATATTTT.